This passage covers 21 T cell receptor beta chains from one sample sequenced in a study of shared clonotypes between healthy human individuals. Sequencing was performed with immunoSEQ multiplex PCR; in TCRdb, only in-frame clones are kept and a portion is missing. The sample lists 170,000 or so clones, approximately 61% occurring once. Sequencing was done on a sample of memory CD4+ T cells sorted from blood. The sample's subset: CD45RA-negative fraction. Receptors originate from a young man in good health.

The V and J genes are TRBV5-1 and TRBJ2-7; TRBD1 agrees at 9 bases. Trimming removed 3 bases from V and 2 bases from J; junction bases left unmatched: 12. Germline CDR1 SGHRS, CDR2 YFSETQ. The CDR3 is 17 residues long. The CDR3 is CASSYESGQGHAYEQYF. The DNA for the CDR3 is TGCGCCAGCAGCTACGAATCGGGACAGGGTCATGCCTACGAGCAGTACTTC.

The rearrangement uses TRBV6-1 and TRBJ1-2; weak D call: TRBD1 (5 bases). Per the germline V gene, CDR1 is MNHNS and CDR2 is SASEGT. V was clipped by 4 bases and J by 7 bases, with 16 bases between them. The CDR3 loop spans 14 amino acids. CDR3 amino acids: CASSVFGGSSGYTF. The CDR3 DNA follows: TGTGCCAGCAGTGTTTTTGGGGGTTCATCTGGCTACACCTTC.

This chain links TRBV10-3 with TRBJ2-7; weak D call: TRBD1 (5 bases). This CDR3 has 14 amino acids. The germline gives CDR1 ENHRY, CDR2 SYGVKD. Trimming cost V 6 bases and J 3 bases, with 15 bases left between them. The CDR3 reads CAIRGQQGFYEQYF. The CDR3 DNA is TGTGCCATCAGAGGCCAGCAGGGCTTCTACGAGCAGTACTTC.

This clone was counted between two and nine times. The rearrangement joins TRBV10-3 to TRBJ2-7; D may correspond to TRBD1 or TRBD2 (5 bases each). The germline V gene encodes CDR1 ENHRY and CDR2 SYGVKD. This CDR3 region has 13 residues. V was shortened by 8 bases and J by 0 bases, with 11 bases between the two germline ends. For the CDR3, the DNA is TGTGCCATCCGGGGCCTCCCCTCCTACGAGCAGTACTTC. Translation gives CAIRGLPSYEQYF.

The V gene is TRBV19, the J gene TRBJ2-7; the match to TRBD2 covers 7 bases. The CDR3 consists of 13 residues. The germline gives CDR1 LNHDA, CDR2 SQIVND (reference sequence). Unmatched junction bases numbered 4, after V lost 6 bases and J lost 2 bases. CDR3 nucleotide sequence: TGTGCCAGTAGGCCTAGCGGAACCTACGAGCAGTACTTC. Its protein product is CASRPSGTYEQYF.

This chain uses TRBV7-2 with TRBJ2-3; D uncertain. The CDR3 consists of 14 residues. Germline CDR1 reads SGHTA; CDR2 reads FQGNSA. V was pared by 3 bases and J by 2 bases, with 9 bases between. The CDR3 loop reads CASSLGGDTDTQYF. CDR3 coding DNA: TGTGCCAGCAGCTTGGGCGGCGACACAGATACGCAGTATTTT.

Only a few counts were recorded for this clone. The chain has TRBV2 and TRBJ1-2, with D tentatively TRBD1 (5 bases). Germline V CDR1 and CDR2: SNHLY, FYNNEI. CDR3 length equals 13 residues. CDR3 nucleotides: TGTGTCACAGCCTCGGGGCAAAACTATGGCTACACCTTC. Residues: CVTASGQNYGYTF.

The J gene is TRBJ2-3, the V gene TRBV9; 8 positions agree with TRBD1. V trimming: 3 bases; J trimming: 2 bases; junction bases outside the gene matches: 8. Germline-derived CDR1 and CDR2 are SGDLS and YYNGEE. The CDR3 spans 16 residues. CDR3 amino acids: CASSATGTGYTDTQYF. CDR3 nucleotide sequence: TGTGCCAGCAGCGCTACCGGGACAGGATACACAGATACGCAGTATTTT.

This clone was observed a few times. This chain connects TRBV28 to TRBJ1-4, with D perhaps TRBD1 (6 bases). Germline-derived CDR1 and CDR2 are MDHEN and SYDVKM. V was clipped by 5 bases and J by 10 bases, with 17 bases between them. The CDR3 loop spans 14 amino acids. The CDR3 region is CASSLGTNTGKLFF. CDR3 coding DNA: TGTGCCAGCAGTCTCGGGACAAACACTGGAAAACTGTTTTTT.

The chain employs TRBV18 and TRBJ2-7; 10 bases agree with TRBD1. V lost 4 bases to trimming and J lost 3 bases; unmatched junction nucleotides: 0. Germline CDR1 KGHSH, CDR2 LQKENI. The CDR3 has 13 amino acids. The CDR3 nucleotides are TGTGCCAGCTCACGGACAGGGGGCTACGAGCAGTACTTC. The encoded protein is CASSRTGGYEQYF.

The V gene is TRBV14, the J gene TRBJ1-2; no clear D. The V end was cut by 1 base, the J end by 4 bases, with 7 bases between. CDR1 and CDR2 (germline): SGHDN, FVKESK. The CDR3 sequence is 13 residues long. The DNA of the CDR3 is TGTGCCAGCAGCCAAGGACGGATCTATGGCTACACCTTC. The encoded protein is CASSQGRIYGYTF.

The DNA of the CDR3 is TGTGCCAGCACAACTGGTTCCATCAATGAGCAGTTCTTC. Its translation is CASTTGSINEQFF. The V and J genes are TRBV6-5 and TRBJ2-1; no reliable D call. The CDR3 totals 13 residues. Germline values: CDR1 MNHEY, CDR2 SVGAGI. Trimming pared 7 bases from V and 6 bases from J, leaving 13 bases between.

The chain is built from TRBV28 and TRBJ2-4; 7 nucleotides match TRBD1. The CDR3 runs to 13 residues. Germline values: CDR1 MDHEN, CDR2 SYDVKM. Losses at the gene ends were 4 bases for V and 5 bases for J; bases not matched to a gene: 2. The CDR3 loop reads CASSWGQQNIQYF. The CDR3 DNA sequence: TGTGCCAGCAGTTGGGGACAGCAAAACATTCAGTACTTC.

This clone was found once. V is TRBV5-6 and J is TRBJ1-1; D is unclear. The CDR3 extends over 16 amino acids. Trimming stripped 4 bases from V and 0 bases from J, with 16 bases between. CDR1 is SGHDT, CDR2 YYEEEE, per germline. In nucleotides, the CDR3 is TGTGCCAGCAGCAGCCGTCCGGCCAGTTTGAACACTGAAGCTTTCTTT. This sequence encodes CASSSRPASLNTEAFF.

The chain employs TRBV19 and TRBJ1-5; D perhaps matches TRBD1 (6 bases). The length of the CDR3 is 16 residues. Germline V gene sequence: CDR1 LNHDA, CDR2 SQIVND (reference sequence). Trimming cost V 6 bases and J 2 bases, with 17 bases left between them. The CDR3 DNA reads TGTGCCAGTAGGGATAAACAGGGACGAGGCAATCAGCCCCAGCATTTT. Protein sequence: CASRDKQGRGNQPQHF.

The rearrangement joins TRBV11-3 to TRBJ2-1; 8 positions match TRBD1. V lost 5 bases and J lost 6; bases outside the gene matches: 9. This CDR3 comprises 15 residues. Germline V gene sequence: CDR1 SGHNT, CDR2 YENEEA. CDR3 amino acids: CASSISGTGFNEQFF. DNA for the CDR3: TGTGCCAGCAGCATTTCCGGGACAGGTTTCAATGAGCAGTTCTTC.

The CDR3 sequence is CAWRGYTEAFF. In DNA, the CDR3 is TGTGCCTGGAGGGGCTACACTGAAGCTTTCTTT. This sequence joins TRBV30 and TRBJ1-1; no reliable D call. Germline assignment: CDR1 GTSNPN and CDR2 SVGIG (reference sequence). The CDR3 is 11 amino acids. Trimming took off 3 bases at V and 3 bases at J, with 5 bases between the two ends.

The CDR3 protein is CASSPGTDTQYF. In DNA, the CDR3 is TGTGCCAGCTCACCAGGGACAGATACGCAGTATTTT. The chain carries TRBV18 and TRBJ2-3; no definite D call. The CDR3 has 12 amino acids. Per the germline V gene, CDR1 is KGHSH and CDR2 is LQKENI. Trimming left V 2 bases short and J 3 bases short, with 3 bases between. Drawing the rest from reference TRBV18 and TRBJ2-3, the complete variable domain is NAGVMQNPRHLVRRRGQEARLRCSPMKGHSHVYWYRQLPEEGLKFMVYLQKENIIDESGMPKERFSAEFPKEGPSILRIQQVVRGDSAAYFCASSPGTDTQYFGPGTRLTVL.

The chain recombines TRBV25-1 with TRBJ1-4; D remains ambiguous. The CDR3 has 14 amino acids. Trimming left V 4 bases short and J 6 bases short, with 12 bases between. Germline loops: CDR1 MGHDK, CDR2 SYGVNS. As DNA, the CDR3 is TGTGCCAGCAGTGCCCCGGGTCTCGATGAAAAACTGTTTTTT. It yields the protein CASSAPGLDEKLFF.

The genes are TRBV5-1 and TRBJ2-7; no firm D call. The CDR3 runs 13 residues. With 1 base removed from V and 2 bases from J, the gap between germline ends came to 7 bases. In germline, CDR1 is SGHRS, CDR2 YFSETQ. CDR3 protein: CASSLSGAYEQYF. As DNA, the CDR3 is TGCGCCAGCAGCTTGAGTGGTGCCTACGAGCAGTACTTC.

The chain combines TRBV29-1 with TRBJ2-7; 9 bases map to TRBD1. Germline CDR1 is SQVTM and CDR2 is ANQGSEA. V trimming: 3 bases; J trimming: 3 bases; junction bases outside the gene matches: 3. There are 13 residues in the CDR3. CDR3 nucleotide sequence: TGCAGCGTTGAGGGACAGGGATTCTACGAGCAGTACTTC. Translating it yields CSVEGQGFYEQYF.